This T cell receptor (beta chain) appears in the sequencing data of a study of patients and donors after allogeneic stem cell transplantation. MiXCR, run by TCRdb on the RT-PCR reads, gives a single entry per CDR3 protein. The data contain hundreds of thousands of distinct CDR3 sequences, less than 15% of them singletons. Trimming removed 3 bases from V and 3 bases from J, with 7 bases in between. Germline values: CDR1 LGHDT, CDR2 YNNKEL (reference sequence). The CDR3 spans 13 residues. The specimen was blood, either unsorted or a sorted T cell fraction (not recorded which). The chain is built from TRBV3-1 and TRBJ2-3; D gene unclear. The TCR sequence derives from a human donor who was either an allogeneic HSCT recipient or a stem cell or donor lymphocyte infusion donor (not recorded which). It is not recorded whose cells these are; they may come from a transplant donor. CDR3 region: CASSQYRTDTQYF. The CDR3 coding sequence is TGTGCCAGCAGCCAGTATCGTACAGATACGCAGTATTTT.